The 18 T cell receptor beta chains below come from one sample, sequenced in a study of blood T cell repertoires in COVID-19. This table comes from immunoSEQ multiplex PCR, and its TCRdb copy is limited to in-frame clones, with some not included. The data hold about 300,000 clones, with more than 85% observed a single time. The sequenced sample was peripheral blood. Receptors originate from a man in his 70s with acute or convalescent COVID-19.

The V gene is TRBV11-2, the J gene TRBJ2-7; D gene unclear. Trimming took off 1 base at V and 2 bases at J, with 9 bases between the two ends. CDR1 is SGHAT, CDR2 FQNNGV, per germline. This CDR3 is built from 14 residues. Written as DNA, the CDR3 is TGTGCCAGCAGCTTAGTTGCAGGCCCCTACGAGCAGTACTTC. It yields the protein CASSLVAGPYEQYF.

The CDR3 spells CASSRGGRGSNQPQHF. As DNA, the CDR3 is TGTGCCAGCAGTCGGGGCGGCCGGGGGAGCAATCAGCCCCAGCATTTT. This chain connects TRBV28 to TRBJ1-5; D is perhaps TRBD1 (5 bases). The germline V gene has CDR1 MDHEN and CDR2 SYDVKM. There are 16 residues in the CDR3. V was clipped by 5 bases and J by 1 base, with 15 bases between them. Complete variable domain (other parts from reference TRBV28 and TRBJ1-5): DVKVTQSSRYLVKRTGEKVFLECVQDMDHENMFWYRQDPGLGLRLIYFSYDVKMKEKGDIPEGYSVSREKKERFSLILESASTNQTSMYLCASSRGGRGSNQPQHFGDGTRLSIL.

This chain connects TRBV7-3 to TRBJ2-1; the D gene is possibly TRBD1 (5 bases). With 5 bases removed from V and 0 bases from J, the gap between germline ends came to 11 bases. The CDR3 consists of 15 residues. Germline values: CDR1 SGHTA, CDR2 FQGTGA. The DNA for the CDR3 is TGTGCCAGCAGCATCCAGGGTAGCTCCTACAATGAGCAGTTCTTC. Protein product: CASSIQGSSYNEQFF.

The V and J genes are TRBV4-2 and TRBJ2-2; a possible D gene is TRBD2 (6 bases). The CDR3 is 17 residues long. V was cut by 0 bases and J by 5 bases, with 16 bases left in between. CDR1 is LGHNA, CDR2 YNFKEQ, per germline. The CDR3 nucleotides read TGTGCCAGCAGCCAAGAGGCTGGGGGGAGGAGTACCGGGGAGCTGTTTTTT. Amino acid sequence: CASSQEAGGRSTGELFF.

This clone appeared a single time. V and J are TRBV5-1 and TRBJ2-5, with TRBD2 matching 8 bases. The J segment lost 2 bases and the V segment lost 0 bases, leaving 6 bases of the junction unmatched. Germline CDR1 SGHRS, CDR2 YFSETQ. The CDR3 length is 16 residues. DNA of the CDR3: TGCGCCAGCAGCTTGGAGGGGAAGCGGGGGCAAGAGACCCAGTACTTC. Translated, it gives CASSLEGKRGQETQYF.

This chain links TRBV12-3 or TRBV12-4 with TRBJ2-7, with D possibly TRBD1 on 5 matching bases. V was trimmed by 9 bases and J by 3 bases, leaving 15 bases between them. This CDR3 comprises 13 residues. The chain's CDR3 is CASTQTDSYEQYF. CDR3 DNA sequence: TGTGCCAGTACACAAACCGACAGCTACGAGCAGTACTTC.

This chain uses TRBV7-2 with TRBJ1-1, with D possibly being TRBD1 (6 bases). The CDR3 contains 14 residues. CDR1 and CDR2 (germline): SGHTA, FQGNSA. The germline V and J ends were trimmed by 3 bases and 1 base, with 9 bases remaining between them. CDR3 region: CASSFTQGNTEAFF. The CDR3 nucleotides are TGTGCCAGCAGCTTCACACAGGGGAACACTGAAGCTTTCTTT.

The count of this clone is one. This chain connects TRBV4-2 to TRBJ2-2, with 10 bases matching TRBD2. This CDR3 contains 18 residues. The junction had 4 bases not matched to a gene; V was cut back by 0 bases and J by 0 bases. Germline V gene data show CDR1 as LGHNA and CDR2 as YNFKEQ. This CDR3 is CASSQDTSGKANTGELFF. The CDR3 DNA reads TGTGCCAGCAGCCAAGATACTAGCGGGAAAGCGAACACCGGGGAGCTGTTTTTT.

This chain uses TRBV19 with TRBJ1-5; tentative D call: TRBD1 (5 bases). The length of the CDR3 is 12 residues. Deletions cut 5 bases from V and 9 bases from J, with 11 bases between. The germline CDR1 and CDR2 sequences are LNHDA and SQIVND (reference sequence). The CDR3 reads CASSQGSGPQHF. For the CDR3, the DNA is TGTGCCAGTAGTCAGGGCTCGGGGCCCCAGCATTTT.

The chain employs TRBV4-1 and TRBJ2-7; tentatively, D is TRBD1 (6 bases). CDR1 and CDR2 (germline): MGHRA, YSYEKL. V lost 4 bases to trimming and J lost 5 bases, with 21 bases between them. The CDR3 consists of 16 residues. The CDR3 DNA sequence: TGCGCCAGCAGCCGGATACTCCGGGCCCCAGGGGACGAGCAGTACTTC. Its protein is CASSRILRAPGDEQYF.

J is TRBJ2-2 and V is TRBV5-4; 7 bases agree with TRBD2. Germline V gene data show CDR1 as SGHNT and CDR2 as YYREEE (reference sequence). This CDR3 has 18 residues. The V segment lost 1 base and the J segment 2 bases; nucleotides outside the gene matches: 11. The CDR3 DNA reads as TGTGCCAGCAGCTTGCCCCTGAGCGGGGTGACAAACACCGGGGAGCTGTTTTTT. Translation: CASSLPLSGVTNTGELFF. Filled out from reference TRBV5-4 and TRBJ2-2, the complete variable domain reads ETGVTQSPTHLIKTRGQQVTLRCSSQSGHNTVSWYQQALGQGPQFIFQYYREEENGRGNFPPRFSGLQFPNYSSELNVNALELDDSALYLCASSLPLSGVTNTGELFFGEGSRLTVL.

V and J are TRBV28 and TRBJ1-1; D might be TRBD1 (5 bases). Germline loops: CDR1 MDHEN, CDR2 SYDVKM. CDR3 length equals 16 residues. The V and J ends lost 7 bases and 1 base respectively, with 19 bases between them. The CDR3 sequence is CASTNLGRGRNTEAFF. CDR3 nucleotides: TGTGCCAGCACCAACCTCGGAAGGGGTCGGAACACTGAAGCTTTCTTT.

Of note for this clone: In the same sample, other DNA sequences code for this CDR3. V usage is TRBV18 and J usage is TRBJ2-7; TRBD1 matches 9 bases. The V segment lost 3 bases and the J segment 1 base; nucleotides outside the gene matches: 4. Germline-derived CDR1 and CDR2 are KGHSH and LQKENI. CDR3 size: 15 residues. DNA for the CDR3: TGTGCCAGCTCACCCGGGACAGGGCTATCCTACGAGCAGTACTTC. Translation: CASSPGTGLSYEQYF.

This chain links TRBV3-1 (or the pseudogene TRBV3-2) with TRBJ2-1; 9 nucleotides match TRBD2. CDR1 LGHDT and CDR2 YNNKEL come from the germline V gene (reference sequence). Trimming cost V 4 bases and J 5 bases; bases outside gene matches: 3. CDR3 length: 14 residues. The CDR3 bases are TGTGCCAGCAGCCTAGCGGGAGATAACAATGAGCAGTTCTTC. Translated, it gives CASSLAGDNNEQFF.

The chain joins TRBV7-2 to TRBJ2-1; maybe TRBD2 (7 bases). Trimming stripped 2 bases from V and 10 bases from J, with 18 bases between. Germline V CDR1 and CDR2: SGHTA, FQGNSA. This CDR3 spans 15 amino acids. CDR3 sequence (DNA): TGTGCCAGCAGCTTACAGTGGGCGGGGGCTCAAGAGCAGTTCTTC. This codes for CASSLQWAGAQEQFF. The whole variable domain, remainder taken from reference TRBV7-2 and TRBJ2-1, is GAGVSQSPSNKVTEKGKDVELRCDPISGHTALYWYRQSLGQGLEFLIYFQGNSAPDKSGLPSDRFSAERTGGSVSTLTIQRTQQEDSAVYLCASSLQWAGAQEQFFGPGTRLTVL.

This clone appeared once. The gene calls are TRBV28 and TRBJ2-7; a weak D match, TRBD2 (6 bases). The germline V gene encodes CDR1 MDHEN and CDR2 SYDVKM. Between the trimmed V and J ends, which lost 6 bases and 7 bases, there was a span of 13 bases. The CDR3 loop spans 12 amino acids. Written as DNA, the CDR3 is TGTGCCAGCAGAAAGCTGGGGGGAGAGCAGTACTTC. Translating gives CASRKLGGEQYF.

The chain links TRBV6-5 to TRBJ2-4; D uncertain. The CDR3 length is 15 residues. CDR1 MNHEY and CDR2 SVGAGI come from the germline V gene. Trimming stripped 2 bases from V and 9 bases from J, with 17 bases between. CDR3 loop: CASSYTSAQGAIQYF. The CDR3, as DNA: TGTGCCAGCAGTTACACGTCCGCCCAAGGAGCCATTCAGTACTTC.

The V gene is TRBV11-2, the J gene TRBJ2-5; 8 bases fit TRBD1. Per the germline V gene, CDR1 is SGHAT and CDR2 is FQNNGV. This CDR3 contains 15 residues. Germline trimming cut 4 bases from V and 5 bases from J; bases unmatched to any gene: 9. CDR3 amino acids: CASSSTDRDGETQYF. The CDR3 DNA is TGTGCCAGCAGCTCCACGGACAGGGATGGGGAGACCCAGTACTTC. Together with reference TRBV11-2 and TRBJ2-5, the CDR3 gives the full variable domain: EAGVAQSPRYKIIEKRQSVAFWCNPISGHATLYWYQQILGQGPKLLIQFQNNGVVDDSQLPKDRFSAERLKGVDSTLKIQPAKLEDSAVYLCASSSTDRDGETQYFGPGTRLLVL.